Below are 12 T cell receptor beta chains sequenced from a single sample in a study of technical replicates of blood from a few donors. Sequencing was performed with immunoSEQ multiplex PCR; in TCRdb, only in-frame clones are kept and a portion is missing. This table has about 83,000 clones, approximately 94% appearing once. What was sequenced was T cells isolated from PBMCs. The receptor set was obtained from a human donor in good health.

The chain recombines TRBV28 with TRBJ1-5; TRBD1 matches 7 bases. The germline V gene has CDR1 MDHEN and CDR2 SYDVKM. The CDR3 runs 14 residues. The trim removed 6 bases at V and 7 bases at J, leaving 9 bases unmatched. The chain's CDR3 is CASSPETGRQPQHF. The DNA of the CDR3 is TGTGCCAGCAGCCCTGAGACAGGGCGGCAGCCCCAGCATTTT.

This clone came up once. The J gene is TRBJ2-1, the V gene TRBV9; the match to TRBD2 covers 9 bases. Unmatched junction bases numbered 3, after V lost 4 bases and J lost 4 bases. Germline CDR1 and CDR2: SGDLS and YYNGEE. The CDR3 spans 14 residues. CDR3 nucleotides: TGTGCCAGCAGCCCGGCGGGGGGGTACAATGAGCAGTTCTTC. Translation: CASSPAGGYNEQFF.

The genes are TRBV7-9 and TRBJ1-1, with unresolved D. Trimming took 4 bases from V and 2 from J, leaving 11 bases between them. The CDR3 consists of 14 residues. CDR1 and CDR2 from the germline V gene are SEHNR and FQNEAQ (reference sequence). CDR3 coding DNA: TGTGCCAGCAGCTGGCTCACAGAAAACACTGAAGCTTTCTTT. It yields the protein CASSWLTENTEAFF.

J is TRBJ1-2 and V is TRBV5-1, with 7 bases aligning to TRBD1. With 5 bases clipped from V and 3 bases from J, the junction kept 10 bases outside the gene matches. This CDR3 is built from 15 residues. Per germline, CDR1 SGHRS and CDR2 YFSETQ. CDR3 bases: TGCGCCAGCAGTCCGGATGGACAGGTCTACTATGGCTACACCTTC. It codes for CASSPDGQVYYGYTF.

This chain uses TRBV5-6 with TRBJ2-7, with 14 bases matching TRBD2. This CDR3 region has 18 residues. Germline V gives CDR1 SGHDT, CDR2 YYEEEE. The V gene end was trimmed by 4 bases and the J gene end by 1 base; junction bases not matched to a gene: 10. In DNA form, the CDR3 reads TGTGCCAGCAGCCTGGGACTAGCGGGAGACATTGGGTCCTACGAGCAGTACTTC. Amino acids: CASSLGLAGDIGSYEQYF.

The V gene is TRBV4-1, the J gene TRBJ2-3, with TRBD2 identical over 10 bases. With 0 bases clipped from V and 6 bases from J, the junction kept 18 bases outside the gene matches. Germline V gives CDR1 MGHRA, CDR2 YSYEKL. The CDR3 contains 20 residues. CDR3 loop: CASSQDFSSEGLATVDTQYF. In DNA form, the CDR3 reads TGCGCCAGCAGCCAAGATTTCTCATCTGAGGGACTAGCGACGGTGGATACGCAGTATTTT.

The J gene is TRBJ2-7, the V gene TRBV5-4; 11 bases line up with TRBD2. V lost 0 bases and J lost 3; bases outside the gene matches: 8. The CDR3 is made up of 17 amino acids. Per the germline V gene, CDR1 is SGHNT and CDR2 is YYREEE (reference sequence). CDR3 residues: CASSLDRLAGTNYEQYF. The DNA for the CDR3 is TGTGCCAGCAGCTTGGATCGACTAGCGGGGACAAACTACGAGCAGTACTTC.

The V and J genes are TRBV5-1 and TRBJ1-3; 7 positions match TRBD1. CDR1 and CDR2 (germline): SGHRS, YFSETQ. The CDR3 is 16 residues long. The ends lost 4 bases at V and 0 bases at J; junction bases unmatched: 7. The CDR3 nucleotides are TGCGCCAGCAGCCGAGACAGGGCTGACTCTGGAAACACCATATATTTT. Its protein product is CASSRDRADSGNTIYF. Full variable domain (outside the CDR3, taken from reference TRBV5-1 and TRBJ1-3): KAGVTQTPRYLIKTRGQQVTLSCSPISGHRSVSWYQQTPGQGLQFLFEYFSETQRNKGNFPGRFSGRQFSNSRSEMNVSTLELGDSALYLCASSRDRADSGNTIYFGEGSWLTVV.

The rearrangement links TRBV6-1 to TRBJ1-1; D gene unclear. Trimming pared 3 bases from V and 5 bases from J, leaving 10 bases between. Germline CDR1 MNHNS, CDR2 SASEGT. This CDR3 has 13 amino acids. The CDR3 protein is CASSDYRWTEAFF. CDR3 nucleotides: TGTGCCAGCAGTGACTACCGATGGACTGAAGCTTTCTTT.

The rearrangement links TRBV28 to TRBJ1-5; D not resolved. Trimming removed 1 base from V and 6 bases from J, with 4 bases in between. Germline CDR1 and CDR2: MDHEN and SYDVKM. The CDR3 is 12 residues long. This chain's CDR3 is CASSLSRQPQHF. In nucleotides, the CDR3 is TGTGCCAGCAGTTTATCCCGTCAGCCCCAGCATTTT.

This rearrangement joins TRBV19 to TRBJ2-5, with a weak D call TRBD1 (6 bases). Trimming pared 6 bases from V and 4 bases from J, leaving 15 bases between. Germline CDR1 and CDR2: LNHDA and SQIVND (reference sequence). This CDR3 has 14 amino acids. The CDR3 region is CASSYQGNGETQYF. The CDR3 nucleotides are TGTGCCAGTAGCTACCAGGGGAACGGAGAGACCCAGTACTTC.

The J gene is TRBJ1-4, the V gene TRBV5-1; TRBD1 agrees at 8 bases. CDR1 is SGHRS and CDR2 is YFSETQ in the germline V gene. Germline trimming cut 4 bases from V and 0 bases from J; bases unmatched to any gene: 5. The CDR3 covers 16 residues. CDR3 in DNA: TGCGCCAGCAGCCGAGGACAGGGTGCAACTAATGAAAAACTGTTTTTT. This gives the protein CASSRGQGATNEKLFF. Full variable domain (missing parts from reference TRBV5-1 and TRBJ1-4): KAGVTQTPRYLIKTRGQQVTLSCSPISGHRSVSWYQQTPGQGLQFLFEYFSETQRNKGNFPGRFSGRQFSNSRSEMNVSTLELGDSALYLCASSRGQGATNEKLFFGSGTQLSVL.